This T cell receptor beta chain was obtained from a study of molecular identifiers for immune sequencing clone quantification. Study summary: RNA from approximately 20,000 or 100,000 naive CD8 cells was split five ways in replicates, with four sequenced. Findings and limits, study-wide: Clones that exceeded 20 RNA copies held over 98% of effector molecules, yet under 1% in naive cells.

Generation of bulk TCR libraries relied on previously described methods and listed TCR primers. TCRdb reanalysed the PCR reads using MiXCR and keeps one entry per CDR3 protein. The sample lists about half a million distinct CDR3 sequences; about 20% were seen once. This clonotype was picked up a small number of times. Antigen specificity is unknown. Using a CD8+CD4-CCR7+CD45RA+ phenotype, naive CD8 T cells were sorted. Trimming pared 5 bases from V and 3 bases from J, leaving 10 bases between. The CDR3 runs 14 residues. Germline-derived CDR1 and CDR2 are SEHNR and FQNEAQ (reference sequence). The rearrangement uses TRBV7-9 and TRBJ2-2; D gene uncertain. The TCR was taken from a human donor in good health. Some libraries in this study had Jurkat cell RNA spiked in. The sequencing input was naive CD8+ T cells from blood, with Jurkat cell RNA spiked in. The subset here: FACS-sorted CD8+CD4-CCR7+CD45RA+ naive T cells. CDR3 in amino acids: CASSPKTDTGELFF. Written as DNA, the CDR3 is TGTGCCAGCAGCCCTAAGACCGACACCGGGGAGCTGTTTTTT.